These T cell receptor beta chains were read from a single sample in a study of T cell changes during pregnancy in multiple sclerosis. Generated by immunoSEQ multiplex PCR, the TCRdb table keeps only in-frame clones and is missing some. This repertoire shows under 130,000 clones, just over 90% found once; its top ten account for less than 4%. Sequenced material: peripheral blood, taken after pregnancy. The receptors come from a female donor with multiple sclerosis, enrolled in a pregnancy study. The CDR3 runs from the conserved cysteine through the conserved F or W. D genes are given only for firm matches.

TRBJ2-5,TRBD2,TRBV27,TGTGCCAGCAGTCGACTAGCGGGGCACCAAGAGACCCAGTACTTC,CASSRLAGHQETQYF
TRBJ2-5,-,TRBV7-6,TGTGCCAGCAGCTCCGTCAGGGCCGGAGAGACCCAGTACTTC,CASSSVRAGETQYF
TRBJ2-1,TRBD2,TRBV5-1,TGCGCCAGCAGCTATCCCCGGGGGGGCCTCAATGAGCAGTTCTTC,CASSYPRGGLNEQFF
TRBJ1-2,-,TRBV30,TGTGCCTGGAGTGTACTCCTTTACGGCTACACCTTC,CAWSVLLYGYTF
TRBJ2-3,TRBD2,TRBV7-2,TGTGCCAGCAGCTTAGTAGCGGGGGGAGGCACAGATACGCAGTATTTT,CASSLVAGGGTDTQYF
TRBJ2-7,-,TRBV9,TGTGCCAGCAGCTCCTCCCTATCCGCTTGGGAGCAGTACTTC,CASSSSLSAWEQYF
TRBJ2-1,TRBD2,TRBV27,TGTGCCAGCAGTTTATCGATAGTAGCGGGGGGCAACAATGAGCAGTTCTTC,CASSLSIVAGGNNEQFF
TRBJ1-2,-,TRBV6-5,TGTGCCAGCAGACCCCACCGGGTCGACTATGGCTACACCTTC,CASRPHRVDYGYTF
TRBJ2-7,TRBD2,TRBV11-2,TGTGCCAGCAGCCCAAGCGGTCTAGCGGGGTACGAGCAGTACTTC,CASSPSGLAGYEQYF
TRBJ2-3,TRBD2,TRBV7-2,TGTGCCAGCAGCTCCAGCGGGGGGCGCACAGATACGCAGTATTTT,CASSSSGGRTDTQYF
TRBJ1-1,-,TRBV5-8,TGTGCCAGCAGCTTGGGAGCAGGAAAGAATACTGAAGCTTTCTTT,CASSLGAGKNTEAFF
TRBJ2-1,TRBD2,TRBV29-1,TGCAGCGTCGGACTAGCGGGGGGGTCTGAGCAGTTCTTC,CSVGLAGGSEQFF
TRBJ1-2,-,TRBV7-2,TGTGCCAGCAGCTCCACCCTAAACTATGGCTACACCTTC,CASSSTLNYGYTF
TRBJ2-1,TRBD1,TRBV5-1,TGCGCCAGCAGCTTGGAACCGACAGGGGGGCGGTTCTTC,CASSLEPTGGRFF
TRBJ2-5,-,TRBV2,TGTGCCAGCAGTGAATCCATGTTCGGGTCTAGCTACCAAGAGACCCAGTACTTC,CASSESMFGSSYQETQYF
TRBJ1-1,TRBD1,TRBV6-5,TGTGCCAGCGGCACAGGGGCGAACACTGAAGCTTTCTTT,CASGTGANTEAFF
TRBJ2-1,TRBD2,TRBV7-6,TGTGCCAGCAGCTCGGGAGCGGGGGCCCGAAGGGATGAGCAGTTCTTC,CASSSGAGARRDEQFF
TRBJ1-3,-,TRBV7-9,TGTGCCATCACAGGGTACCCTGGAAACACCATATATTTT,CAITGYPGNTIYF
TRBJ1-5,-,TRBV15,TGTGCCACCAGCAGAGATCTTAGCAATCAGCCCCAGCATTTT,CATSRDLSNQPQHF
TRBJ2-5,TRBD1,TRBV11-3,TGTGCCAGCAGCATGAGGACAGGGCAAGAGACCCAGTACTTC,CASSMRTGQETQYF
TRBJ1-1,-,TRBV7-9,TGTGCCAGCAGCCCAGACTGGAGGGAGGACACTGAAGCTTTCTTT,CASSPDWREDTEAFF
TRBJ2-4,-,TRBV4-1,TGCGCCAGCAGCCATGAGGCACAAAACATTCAGTACTTC,CASSHEAQNIQYF
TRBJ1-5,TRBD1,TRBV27,TGTGCCAGCAGACAGGGGGGTAGCAATCAGCCCCAGCATTTT,CASRQGGSNQPQHF
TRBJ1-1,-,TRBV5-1,TGCGCCAGCAGCCCACTGATCATGAACACTGAAGCTTTCTTT,CASSPLIMNTEAFF
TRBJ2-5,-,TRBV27,TGTGCCAGCAGTTTCCGAAGACACCTGCAAGAGACCCAGTACTTC,CASSFRRHLQETQYF
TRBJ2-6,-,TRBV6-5,TGTGCCAGCAGTTACGGAGGGTCTGGGGCCAACGTCCTGACTTTC,CASSYGGSGANVLTF
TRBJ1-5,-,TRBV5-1,TGCGCCAGCAGCCCGACACCCGGCGCAGGGAGCAATCAGCCCCAGCATTTT,CASSPTPGAGSNQPQHF